The subject of this entry is one T cell receptor beta chain. The antigen is unknown. This CDR3 region has 13 residues. Per germline, CDR1 KGHDR and CDR2 SFDVKD. V lost 5 bases, J lost 3 bases, and 9 bases lay in between. The entry originates in a study of T cell responses to AZD1222 COVID-19 vaccine. Findings and caveats of the study: Recipients of AZD1222 seropositive at baseline numbered only five or six. With dominance at 160-218 and 743-854, vaccine-associated CD4 TCRs spanned spike. Two AZD1222 doses significantly raised spike-specific TCR breadth and depth over controls.

The table came from immunoSEQ multiplex PCR; TCRdb's copy has only in-frame clones and leaves some out. Found here are some 110,000 clones, over 75% of them singletons; the top ten hold 7.5%. The rearrangement links TRBV24-1 to TRBJ2-5; D unclear. Sequencing was performed on peripheral blood, taken on day 0 of AZD1222 vaccination. This sequence was found in an adult in good health. This CDR3 is CATSGAGEETQYF. CDR3 bases: TGTGCCACCAGTGGAGCAGGAGAAGAGACCCAGTACTTC.